This T cell receptor (beta chain) was observed in a study of Graves' ophthalmopathy and Graves' hyperthyroidism. There are many counts of this clonotype. The antigen remains unidentified. Study-level findings and limits: Blood samples also showed most expanded thyroid clonotypes exceeding 0.001 frequency.

This CDR3 comprises 17 residues. V trimming: 11 bases; J trimming: 0 bases; junction bases outside the gene matches: 12. For repertoire sequencing, the TCR beta CDR3 regions were amplified from RNA transcripts. Investigators did first-round RT-PCR with HTBI primers, then second-round multiplex PCR. TCRdb itself ran the multiplex PCR reads through MiXCR, one entry per CDR3 protein. The profile covers some 410,000 distinct CDR3 sequences, with roughly 20% appearing a single time and more than 2.5% taken by the ten largest. Uncontrolled infections, other autoimmune diseases, pregnancy or lactation barred patients from enrollment. As diagnostic evidence, clinical symptoms, serum thyroxine, TRAb, thyroid ultrasound and orbital computed tomography were relied upon.

The clonotype comes from a woman younger than 35 with stable Graves' hyperthyroidism. This sequence joins TRBV12-3 or TRBV12-4 and TRBJ2-6; 8 positions match TRBD2. Sequenced: peripheral blood. CDR3 in amino acids: CAAGGEGLSSGANVLTF. In DNA, the CDR3 is TGTGCCGCCGGGGGGGAAGGCCTCTCCTCTGGGGCCAACGTCCTGACTTTC.